The clone carrying this T cell receptor (beta chain) has more than one count but fewer than ten. The data originate from a study of blood T cell repertoires in COVID-19. As for the study in general: The origin of the acute and convalescent COVID-19 samples was the United States, Italy and Spain. PBMCs, B-cell-depleted T cells, or T cells provided the cDNA or gDNA that made up the material.

V lost 6 bases to trimming and J lost 3 bases, with 15 bases between them. This CDR3 region has 15 residues. CDR1 and CDR2 from the germline V gene are MNHEY and SVGAGI. As originally analysed: Using reference gene primer amplification, nucleated cell counts were estimated. Here immunoSEQ multiplex PCR was the method, and the copy in TCRdb shows in-frame clones only, minus some. V, J and clone size were drawn from that table, and D and trimming were deduced from the DNA. This sample has more than 200,000 clones, with about 87% found just once. The sequence derives from a man aged 70-80 years with acute or convalescent COVID-19. The chain employs TRBV6-5 and TRBJ2-1; D possibly corresponds to TRBD2 (6 bases). Input material: peripheral blood. The CDR3, as DNA: TGTGCCAGCAGACCCGGTATAGCGGACTACAATGAGCAGTTCTTC. It specifies CASRPGIADYNEQFF.